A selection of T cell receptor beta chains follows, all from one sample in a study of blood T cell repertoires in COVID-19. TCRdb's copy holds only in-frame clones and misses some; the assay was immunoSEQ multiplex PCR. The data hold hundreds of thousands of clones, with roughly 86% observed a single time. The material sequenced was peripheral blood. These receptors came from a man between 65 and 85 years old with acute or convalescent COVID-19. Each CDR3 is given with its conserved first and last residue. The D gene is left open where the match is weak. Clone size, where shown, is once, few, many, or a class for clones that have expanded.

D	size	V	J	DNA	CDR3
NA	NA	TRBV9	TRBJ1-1	TGTGCCAGCAGACCGGAGGGTAGGATGAACACTGAAGCTTTCTTT	CASRPEGRMNTEAFF
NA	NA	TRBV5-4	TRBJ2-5	TGTGCCAGCAGCTCTTACGGGAACCCACAAGAGACCCAGTACTTC	CASSSYGNPQETQYF
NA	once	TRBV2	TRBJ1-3	TGTGCCAGCAGTGGGGACAACAGGAACACCATATATTTT	CASSGDNRNTIYF
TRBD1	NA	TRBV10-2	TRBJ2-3	TGCGCCAGCAGCCAGGGGGCGAATACGCAGTATTTT	CASSQGANTQYF
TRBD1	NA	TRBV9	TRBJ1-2	TGTGCCAGCAGCCCAGGACAGGGAAACTATGGCTACACCTTC	CASSPGQGNYGYTF
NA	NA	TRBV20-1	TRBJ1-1	TGCAGTGCTAGTTTCCAGTTGAACACTGAAGCTTTCTTT	CSASFQLNTEAFF
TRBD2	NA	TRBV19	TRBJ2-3	TGTGCCAGTAGTATAAGAGCGGGAGATGAGGTCACAGATACGCAGTATTTT	CASSIRAGDEVTDTQYF
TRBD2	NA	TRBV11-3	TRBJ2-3	TGTGCCAGCAGCGCCGTAGCGGGGGGGCCAGCAGATACGCAGTATTTT	CASSAVAGGPADTQYF
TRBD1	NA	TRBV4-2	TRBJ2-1	TGTGCCAGCAGCCAAGGGGACAGGGTCGATGAGCAGTTCTTC	CASSQGDRVDEQFF
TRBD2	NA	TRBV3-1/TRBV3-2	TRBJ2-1	TGTGCCAGCAGCCAAGATAGGTTAGCGGGAGGATCTGAGCAGTTCTTC	CASSQDRLAGGSEQFF
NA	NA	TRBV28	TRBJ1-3	TGTGCCAGCAGTTCTCCCTACGAGGGATCTGGAAACACCATATATTTT	CASSSPYEGSGNTIYF
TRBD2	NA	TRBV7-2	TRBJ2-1	TGTGCCAGCAGACCGGGACTAGCGGACAATGAGCAGTTCTTC	CASRPGLADNEQFF
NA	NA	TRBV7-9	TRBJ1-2	TGTGCCAGCAGCCAGTACCCAGTCAACTATGGCTACACCTTC	CASSQYPVNYGYTF
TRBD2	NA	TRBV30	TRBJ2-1	TGTGCCTGGAGTGTGAACGGCCCTTTTGGAGCGGGGGCGCGAAGCTCCTACAATGAGCAGTTCTTC	CAWSVNGPFGAGARSSYNEQFF
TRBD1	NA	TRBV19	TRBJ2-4	TGTGCCAGTAGTTTCTCCGGGACAGGGATAGCCAAAAACATTCAGTACTTC	CASSFSGTGIAKNIQYF
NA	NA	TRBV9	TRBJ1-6	TGTGCCAGCAGCGTAGCTGGAGCGACTAATTCACCCCTCCACTTT	CASSVAGATNSPLHF
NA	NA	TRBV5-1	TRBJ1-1	TGCGCCAGCAGCTCTAACACAGGGAACACTGAAGCTTTCTTT	CASSSNTGNTEAFF
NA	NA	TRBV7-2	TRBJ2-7	TGTGCCAGCAGCGTAGACCGACGGGGCGAGCAGTACTTC	CASSVDRRGEQYF
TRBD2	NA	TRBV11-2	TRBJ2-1	TGTGCCAGCACGCTACTAGCGGGGTACAATGAGCAGTTCTTC	CASTLLAGYNEQFF
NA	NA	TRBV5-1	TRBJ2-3	TGCGCCAGCAGCCCAGGGAGCACAGATACGCAGTATTTT	CASSPGSTDTQYF
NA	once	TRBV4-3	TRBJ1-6	TGCGCCAGCAGCCAAGATAGTGTCAGGGTTGGATCACCCCTCCACTTT	CASSQDSVRVGSPLHF
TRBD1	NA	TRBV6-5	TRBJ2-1	TGTGCCAGCCACAGGACAGGGGGTTTCGATGAGCAGTTCTTC	CASHRTGGFDEQFF
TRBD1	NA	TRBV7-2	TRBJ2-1	TGTGCCAGCAGCTTCAGGGGGCAATCCTACAATGAGCAGTTCTTC	CASSFRGQSYNEQFF
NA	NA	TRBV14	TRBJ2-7	TGTGCCAGCAGCCAGGGACACACAATTAAGCAGTACTTC	CASSQGHTIKQYF
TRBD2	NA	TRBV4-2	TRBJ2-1	TGTGCCAGCAGCCAAGAACCTAGCGGGGGGTACAATGAGCAGTTCTTC	CASSQEPSGGYNEQFF
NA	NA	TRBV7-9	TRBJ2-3	TGTGCCAGCAGCCCCCTGTATACCGGGGTCGTGGATACGCAGTATTTT	CASSPLYTGVVDTQYF
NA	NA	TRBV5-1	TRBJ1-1	TGCGCCAGCAGCATTCAGGGTCTTGGAACTGAAGCTTTCTTT	CASSIQGLGTEAFF
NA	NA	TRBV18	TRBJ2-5	TGTGCCAGCTCACCACAGGTCGTGGGGGCTGGGACCCAGTACTTC	CASSPQVVGAGTQYF
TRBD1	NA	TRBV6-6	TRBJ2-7	TGTGCCAGCAGGTTCGGACAGGGGGACACCTACGAGCAGTACTTC	CASRFGQGDTYEQYF
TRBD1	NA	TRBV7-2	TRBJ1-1	TGTGCCAGCAGCTTCGACAGGGTGAACACTGAAGCTTTCTTT	CASSFDRVNTEAFF
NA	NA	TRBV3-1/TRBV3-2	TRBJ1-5	TGTGCCAGCAGCCAAGGAGGTGGAGGGAAACAGCCCCAGCATTTT	CASSQGGGGKQPQHF
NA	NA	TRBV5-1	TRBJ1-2	TGCGCCAGCAGCTCAGGAGGGGCGGGAGGCTACACCTTC	CASSSGGAGGYTF
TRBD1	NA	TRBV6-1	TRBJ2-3	TGTGCCAGCAGTGATAGGACAGGGGGCAGAGATACGCAGTATTTT	CASSDRTGGRDTQYF
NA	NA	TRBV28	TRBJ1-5	TGTGCCAGCAGCACCACGACAGGTCACAATCAGCCCCAGCATTTT	CASSTTTGHNQPQHF
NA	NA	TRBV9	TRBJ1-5	TGTGCCAGCAGCGTAGGAACAGGAACGGGTCAGCCCCAGCATTTT	CASSVGTGTGQPQHF
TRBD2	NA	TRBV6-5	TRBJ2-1	TGTGCCAGCAGTTACCTAAGCGGGAGAAGGAACAATGAGCAGTTCTTC	CASSYLSGRRNNEQFF
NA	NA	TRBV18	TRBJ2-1	TGTGCCAGCTCACCCCCGGGGGAAGCTCACAATGAGCAGTTCTTC	CASSPPGEAHNEQFF
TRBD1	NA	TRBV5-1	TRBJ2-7	TGCGCCCGCAGGGGGGGGACAGGGGCGACCTACGAGCAGTACTTC	CARRGGTGATYEQYF